This T cell receptor (beta chain) is from a study of CD8+CD57+ T cells in acquired aplastic anemia. This clonotype has ten or more counts. It was genomic DNA that served as the template for profiling TCR beta VDJ and CDR3. From the reads, TCRdb called clonotypes with MiXCR, one entry per CDR3 protein. The sample records around 150,000 distinct CDR3 sequences, around 45% being singletons. The CDR3 consists of 18 residues. The J segment lost 6 bases and the V segment lost 6 bases, leaving 19 bases of the junction unmatched. CDR1 is SNHLY and CDR2 is FYNNEI in the germline V gene. This TCR derives from a human donor in good health. The chain employs TRBV2 and TRBJ2-1; TRBD2 matches 8 bases. Sequencing input: sorted CD4+, CD8+, or CD8+CD57+ T cells (not recorded which) from PBMCs. The DNA for the CDR3 is TGTGCCAGCAGGGGGGGGGGAACGGGACTAGGGCTGAGCAATGAGCAGTTCTTC. Its protein product is CASRGGGTGLGLSNEQFF.